This T cell receptor beta chain was captured in a study of blood T cell repertoires in COVID-19. Study-wide background: The study drew acute and convalescent COVID-19 samples from the United States, Italy and Spain. The analysed material was cDNA or gDNA that came from T cells, B-cell-depleted T cells, or PBMCs.

The length of the CDR3 is 15 residues. Trimming shortened V by 0 bases and J by 8 bases, and 16 bases separated the two germline ends. Per germline, CDR1 LGHNA and CDR2 YSLEER. Assay used: immunoSEQ multiplex PCR; TCRdb lists only in-frame clones, some missing. The sample yields some 140,000 clones, about 90% seen once. The chain combines TRBV4-3 with TRBJ1-2; D uncertain. This clonotype was sampled from a man aged 50 or older with acute or convalescent COVID-19. The sequenced material came from peripheral blood. The CDR3 bases are TGCGCCAGCAGCCAAGATCGCGGGAGAATGGGAGGCTACACCTTC. This gives the protein CASSQDRGRMGGYTF.